A single sample gave rise to the 23 T cell receptor beta chains below, sequenced in a study of blood T cells in healthy people across ages. With a J-beta primer mix and a sample-barcoded 5' primer, a second PCR ran 7 to 11 cycles. TCRdb re-called the 5' RACE reads through MiXCR, storing one row per CDR3 protein. The data show under 1,000,000 distinct CDR3 sequences, with roughly 35% seen just once and 10% to 15% held by the top ten. The material sequenced was blood. These receptor sequences come from a man aged 18 to 30 in good health.

This clonotype was observed a few times. The rearrangement joins TRBV4-3 to TRBJ1-1; D may be TRBD1 (6 bases). This CDR3 is built from 15 residues. The V and J ends lost 1 base and 5 bases respectively, with 14 bases between them. From germline, CDR1 is LGHNA and CDR2 YSLEER. CDR3 DNA: TGCGCCAGCAGCCAAGTCACGACAGGAGGTACTGAAGCTTTCTTT. Its translation is CASSQVTTGGTEAFF.

This clonotype was seen many times. The chain employs TRBV7-2 and TRBJ2-3; D is unresolved. Trimming removed 1 base from V and 4 bases from J, with 9 bases in between. This CDR3 comprises 14 residues. Germline CDR1 SGHTA, CDR2 FQGNSA. CDR3 DNA: TGTGCCAGCAGCTTAGAGGTCACCCCAGATACGCAGTATTTT. Protein sequence: CASSLEVTPDTQYF.

This clonotype was observed a handful of times. The genes are TRBV20-1 and TRBJ2-1; D is undetermined. The DNA end is more similar to TRBJ2-7, so the J call may be wrong. This CDR3 has 15 amino acids. CDR1 is DFQATT and CDR2 is SNEGSKA in the germline V gene (reference sequence). The CDR3 bases are TGCAGTGCTAGAGATCCCACCAGCTCCTACAATGAGCAGTACTTC. This sequence encodes CSARDPTSSYNEQYF.

This chain joins TRBV7-3 and TRBJ2-7; either TRBD1 or TRBD2 may fit D (5 bases each). Deletions cut 3 bases from V and 5 bases from J, with 11 bases between. In germline, CDR1 is SGHTA, CDR2 FQGTGA. The CDR3 totals 13 residues. The CDR3 protein is CASSLGPRDEQYF. The CDR3 DNA follows: TGTGCCAGCAGCTTGGGACCAAGGGACGAGCAGTACTTC.

This chain connects TRBV20-1 to TRBJ2-5; D not certain. CDR1 is DFQATT, CDR2 SNEGSKA, per germline (reference sequence). V gave up 5 bases and J gave up 11 bases, with 27 bases separating them. The CDR3 is made up of 15 amino acids. CDR3 region: CSARRPPDMNNEQYF. CDR3 nucleotide sequence: TGCAGTGCTCGAAGACCACCCGACATGAACAATGAGCAGTACTTC.

Comment on this clonotype: A single base separates this from a much larger clone, so it may be a read error. This chain joins TRBV12-3 or TRBV12-4 and TRBJ2-1; TRBD2 matches at 7 bases. This CDR3 contains 14 residues. Trimming removed 5 bases from V and 13 bases from J; junction bases left unmatched: 14. CDR3: CASSLRDSRETQFF. The CDR3 DNA reads as TGTGCCAGCAGTCTCCGGGACTCGCGGGAGACCCAGTTCTTC.

There are a few counts of this clonotype. This chain links TRBV7-6 with TRBJ2-2, with 11 bases matching TRBD1. There are 16 residues in the CDR3. In germline, CDR1 is SGHVS, CDR2 FNYEAQ. The J segment lost 4 bases and the V segment lost 4 bases, leaving 5 bases of the junction unmatched. The CDR3 bases are TGTGCCAGCAGCTCATCCGGGACAGGGGGCACCGGGGAGCTGTTTTTT. As protein: CASSSSGTGGTGELFF.

This chain connects TRBV4-1 to TRBJ2-5; perhaps TRBD2 as D (7 bases). Per the germline V gene, CDR1 is MGHRA and CDR2 is YSYEKL. The CDR3 covers 17 residues. The V end lost 0 bases, the J end lost 11 bases, and 25 bases lay between the germline ends. The CDR3 reads CASSQEGGQGIYNEQYF. Written as DNA, the CDR3 is TGCGCCAGCAGCCAAGAGGGGGGGCAGGGCATCTACAATGAGCAGTACTTC.

The chain links TRBV5-1 to TRBJ2-2; 8 positions match TRBD2. The V segment lost 5 bases and the J segment 4 bases; nucleotides outside the gene matches: 10. Germline values: CDR1 SGHRS, CDR2 YFSETQ. The CDR3 covers 16 residues. CDR3 loop: CASRFSGLGLTGELFF. CDR3 bases: TGCGCCAGCAGGTTTTCGGGACTAGGACTCACCGGGGAGCTGTTTTTT.

The chain employs TRBV3-1 and TRBJ2-3; TRBD1 matches at 8 bases. V lost 8 bases to trimming and J lost 6 bases; unmatched junction nucleotides: 13. The CDR3 extends over 15 amino acids. Germline CDR1 is LGHDT and CDR2 is YNNKEL (reference sequence). CDR3 in amino acids: CASGTPRGLGDTQYF. CDR3 coding DNA: TGTGCCAGCGGCACTCCCAGGGGGCTGGGGGATACGCAGTATTTT.

This clonotype has a count of ten or more. The chain uses TRBV7-9 and TRBJ2-4; TRBD1 aligns across 7 bases. Germline values: CDR1 SEHNR, CDR2 FQNEAQ (reference sequence). Germline trimming cut 3 bases from V and 13 bases from J; bases unmatched to any gene: 15. The CDR3 spans 15 residues. Here the CDR3 DNA reads TGTGCCAGCAGCTTTGACCCCGGGACAGCAAATGAGCAGTACTTC. As protein: CASSFDPGTANEQYF.

This clonotype has only a few counts. V gene TRBV11-2 combines with J gene TRBJ2-7; 9 nucleotides match TRBD1. TRBJ2-5 matches the DNA end more closely, so the J call is doubtful. Germline CDR1 reads SGHAT; CDR2 reads FQNNGV. The CDR3 has 13 residues. CDR3: CASSLGGQGTQYF. The CDR3 DNA is TGTGCCAGCAGCTTAGGGGGACAGGGGACCCAGTACTTC.

This chain links TRBV4-3 with TRBJ1-2; 8 bases map to TRBD1. V dropped 3 bases and J dropped 6; count of bases not matched to a gene: 9. The CDR3 contains 15 residues. Germline CDR1 is LGHNA and CDR2 is YSLEER. DNA of the CDR3: TGCGCCAGCAGCCATCACGGACAGGGTGGCGATGGCTACACCTTC. It is translated as CASSHHGQGGDGYTF.

This rearrangement joins TRBV6-5 to TRBJ2-1, with 10 bases identical to TRBD1. The CDR3 extends over 15 amino acids. J lost 5 bases, V lost 5 bases, and 6 bases had no gene match. CDR1 and CDR2 from the germline V gene are MNHEY and SVGAGI. Here the CDR3 DNA reads TGTGCCAGCAGTAAGGGGACAGGGGTCAACAATGAGCAGTTCTTC. This encodes CASSKGTGVNNEQFF.

For this clonotype: This could be a read error, since a much larger clone is one nucleotide away. CDR3 nucleotide sequence: TGTGCCAGCAGTTTGCCCGGGACAGGTAGCACAGATTCGCAGTATTTT. Protein product: CASSLPGTGSTDSQYF. The V call is TRBV12-3 or TRBV12-4, the J call TRBJ2-3, with 8 bases aligning to TRBD1. This CDR3 is 16 amino acids long.

This clonotype was observed many times. The CDR3 region has the DNA TGTGCCAGCAGCCCATTTGGAGCGTCTAACTATGGCTACACCTTC. Translating gives CASSPFGASNYGYTF. The chain uses TRBV5-6 and TRBJ1-2; D gene uncertain. V was shortened by 4 bases and J by 0 bases, with 13 bases between the two germline ends. The CDR3 spans 15 residues. Looked up from germline, CDR1 is SGHDT and CDR2 is YYEEEE.

This clonotype was counted ten times or more. The rearrangement joins TRBV5-1 to TRBJ2-7; 7 bases agree with TRBD1. Germline assignment: CDR1 SGHRS and CDR2 YFSETQ. The CDR3 consists of 15 residues. V lost 0 bases and J lost 0; bases outside the gene matches: 3. The CDR3 spells CASSLGQGRSYEQYF. CDR3 DNA sequence: TGCGCCAGCAGCTTGGGACAGGGACGCTCCTACGAGCAGTACTTC. Drawing the rest from reference TRBV5-1 and TRBJ2-7, the complete variable domain is KAGVTQTPRYLIKTRGQQVTLSCSPISGHRSVSWYQQTPGQGLQFLFEYFSETQRNKGNFPGRFSGRQFSNSRSEMNVSTLELGDSALYLCASSLGQGRSYEQYFGPGTRLTVT.

J is TRBJ2-2 and V is TRBV28, with 10 bases identical to TRBD1. CDR1 MDHEN and CDR2 SYDVKM come from the germline V gene. Unmatched junction bases numbered 6, after V lost 1 base and J lost 4 bases. This CDR3 is built from 17 residues. The CDR3 bases are TGTGCCAGCAGTTTATCATCCGGGACAGGGGCCACCGGGGAGCTGTTTTTT. Translation gives CASSLSSGTGATGELFF.

The chain has TRBV25-1 and TRBJ1-1; D remains unclear. The V gene's germline CDR1 is MGHDK and CDR2 SYGVNS. The CDR3 spans 14 residues. Trimming took 1 base from V and 3 from J, leaving 9 bases between them. The DNA of the CDR3 is TGTGCCAGCAGTGAATTAACGGGAGACACTGAAGCTTTCTTT. This translates into CASSELTGDTEAFF. Full variable domain (remainder filled in from reference TRBV25-1 and TRBJ1-1): EADIYQTPRYLVIGTGKKITLECSQTMGHDKMYWYQQDPGMELHLIHYSYGVNSTEKGDLSSESTVSRIRTEHFPLTLESARPSHTSQYLCASSELTGDTEAFFGQGTRLTVV.

The rearrangement joins TRBV7-3 to TRBJ1-4; possible D gene TRBD1, 5 bases. The CDR3 is made up of 15 amino acids. Deletions cut 1 base from V and 1 base from J, with 7 bases between. Germline V gene data show CDR1 as SGHTA and CDR2 as FQGTGA. The CDR3 spells CASSLMGGTNEKLFF. The CDR3 DNA sequence: TGTGCCAGCAGCTTAATGGGGGGAACTAATGAAAAACTGTTTTTT.

The CDR3 DNA follows: TGTGCCAGCAATAAAACGGGGGTGAATCAGCCCCAGCATTTT. Translating it yields CASNKTGVNQPQHF. V and J are TRBV6-6 and TRBJ1-5; D may be TRBD1 (5 bases). V was trimmed by 7 bases and J by 4 bases, leaving 14 bases between them. The CDR3 is made up of 14 amino acids. CDR1 is MNHNY and CDR2 is SVGAGI in the germline V gene (reference sequence).

The chain has TRBV2 and TRBJ2-1, with 10 bases aligning to TRBD2. The DNA matches TRBJ2-7 better at its end, which makes the J call doubtful. The length of the CDR3 is 14 residues. From germline, CDR1 is SNHLY and CDR2 FYNNEI. The CDR3 region is CASIVAGGDNEQYF. The CDR3 bases are TGTGCCAGCATCGTAGCGGGGGGAGACAATGAGCAGTACTTC.

The V and J genes are TRBV10-3 and TRBJ1-3, with D perhaps TRBD1 (6 bases). The CDR3 runs to 14 residues. Germline CDR1 reads ENHRY; CDR2 reads SYGVKD. Trimming shortened V by 6 bases and J by 0 bases, and 9 bases separated the two germline ends. This chain's CDR3 is CAISTGSSGNTIYF. Here the CDR3 DNA reads TGTGCCATCAGCACAGGGAGCTCTGGAAACACCATATATTTT.